This entry concerns a single T cell receptor beta chain. This entry is derived from a study of shared clonotypes between healthy human individuals. The repertoire was sequenced with immunoSEQ multiplex PCR; TCRdb's copy has only in-frame clones and lacks some. The sample records roughly 2,500,000 clones, 93% being singletons. The origin of this receptor is a man aged 18 to 29 in good health. Some clones in this sample may be carry-over from other donors' samples. The source material was naive CD4+ T cells from PBMCs. Subset meaning: CD45RA+ positively selected.

The CDR3 sequence: CASSFKNPGWRGQETQYF. CDR3 coding DNA: TGCGCCAGCAGCTTTAAGAACCCCGGCTGGCGGGGCCAAGAGACCCAGTACTTC. The J gene is TRBJ2-5, the V gene TRBV5-1, with D possibly matching TRBD2 (6 bases). Trimming removed 2 bases from V and 1 base from J, with 21 bases in between. This CDR3 contains 18 residues. Germline V lookup: CDR1 SGHRS, CDR2 YFSETQ.